This entry describes one T cell receptor (beta chain). The CDR3 spans 15 residues. Germline V gives CDR1 SGHVS, CDR2 FNYEAQ. V trimming: 6 bases; J trimming: 5 bases; junction bases outside the gene matches: 12. MiXCR was run by TCRdb on the PCR reads, yielding one entry per CDR3 protein. This sample has around 13,000 distinct CDR3 sequences; about 55% occur once, and the top ten carry about 30%. This sample is drawn from a study of tumor-infiltrating lymphocytes in oesophageal squamous cell carcinoma. The sequence came from a female donor with esophageal squamous cell carcinoma. Sequenced sample: esophageal tumor tissue. The chain carries TRBV7-6 and TRBJ2-5; 7 nucleotides match TRBD1. CDR3 in amino acids: CASSTGTVGFETQYF. The CDR3 DNA is TGTGCCAGCAGTACCGGGACAGTGGGTTTTGAGACCCAGTACTTC.